One sample yielded the 10 T cell receptor beta chains listed below, sequenced in a study of shared clonotypes between healthy human individuals. TCRdb's table, derived via immunoSEQ multiplex PCR, lists solely in-frame clones and lacks some. This sample has 80,000 to 100,000 clones, with around 68% found just once. The source material was memory CD8+ T cells sorted from blood. Specified subset: CD45RO+ cells pooled with CCR7-negative TemRA cells. These receptors came from a man aged 25 to 40 in good health.

This chain links TRBV19 with TRBJ1-1, with a tentative D call TRBD1 (5 bases). The CDR3 contains 13 residues. Trimming took off 5 bases at V and 1 base at J, with 8 bases between the two ends. Per germline, CDR1 LNHDA and CDR2 SQIVND (reference sequence). The CDR3 DNA is TGTGCCAGTAGTCTCGGGGGGAACACTGAAGCTTTCTTT. This translates into CASSLGGNTEAFF. Variable domain in full (rest from reference TRBV19 and TRBJ1-1): DGGITQSPKYLFRKEGQNVTLSCEQNLNHDAMYWYRQDPGQGLRLIYYSQIVNDFQKGDIAEGYSVSREKKESFPLTVTSAQKNPTAFYLCASSLGGNTEAFFGQGTRLTVV.

Only a few counts were recorded for this clone. V gene TRBV7-9 combines with J gene TRBJ2-7; possibly TRBD1 for D (6 bases). The V end lost 6 bases, the J end lost 3 bases, and 18 bases lay between the germline ends. The CDR3 length is 15 residues. Germline V gives CDR1 SEHNR, CDR2 FQNEAQ (reference sequence). CDR3 residues: CASSQANTGSYEQYF. In DNA, the CDR3 is TGTGCCAGCAGTCAGGCCAATACAGGGAGCTACGAGCAGTACTTC.

The DNA of the CDR3 is TGTGCCAGCAGTTTTAGATCCTACAATGAGCAGTTCTTC. It is translated as CASSFRSYNEQFF. The chain couples TRBV6-5 to TRBJ2-1; D call uncertain. The CDR3 spans 13 residues. V lost 4 bases, J lost 1 base, and 5 bases lay in between. Germline V CDR1 and CDR2: MNHEY, SVGAGI.

The gene calls are TRBV18 and TRBJ1-1; D is ambiguous. There are 17 residues in the CDR3. Germline CDR1 reads KGHSH; CDR2 reads LQKENI. With 5 bases removed from V and 1 base from J, the gap between germline ends came to 20 bases. The CDR3 DNA reads TGTGCCAGCTCAGTATCGTGGGTAGTAGAACCGAACACTGAAGCTTTCTTT. Its translation is CASSVSWVVEPNTEAFF. Full variable domain (missing parts from reference TRBV18 and TRBJ1-1): NAGVMQNPRHLVRRRGQEARLRCSPMKGHSHVYWYRQLPEEGLKFMVYLQKENIIDESGMPKERFSAEFPKEGPSILRIQQVVRGDSAAYFCASSVSWVVEPNTEAFFGQGTRLTVV.

V is TRBV7-9 and J is TRBJ1-1, with D uncertain. Trimming took 3 bases from V and 11 from J, leaving 10 bases between them. There are 11 residues in the CDR3. Germline assignment: CDR1 SEHNR and CDR2 FQNEAQ (reference sequence). CDR3 bases: TGTGCCAGCAGCTTCCTGCAGGACGCTTTCTTT. Translating it yields CASSFLQDAFF.

The chain uses TRBV6-4 and TRBJ2-2, with 9 bases fitting TRBD2. There are 14 residues in the CDR3. Trimming took 5 bases from V and 6 from J; bases not matched to a gene: 4. The germline V gene has CDR1 MRHNA and CDR2 SNTAGT. CDR3 DNA sequence: TGTGCCAGCAGTCCGGGACTAGCCTCCGGGGAGCTGTTTTTT. This codes for CASSPGLASGELFF.

The chain recombines TRBV10-1 with TRBJ2-3; 10 bases line up with TRBD2. In germline, CDR1 is WNHNN, CDR2 SYGVQD (reference sequence). This CDR3 contains 15 residues. V gave up 5 bases and J gave up 6 bases; unmatched junction bases: 8. The CDR3 loop is CASSYTSGMGDTQYF. CDR3 nucleotide sequence: TGCGCCAGCAGTTACACTAGCGGGATGGGGGATACGCAGTATTTT.

This clone was recorded many times. This sequence joins TRBV11-2 and TRBJ2-3; D gene unclear. CDR3 length equals 13 residues. Trimming removed 4 bases from V and 2 bases from J, with 7 bases in between. Germline V gene data show CDR1 as SGHAT and CDR2 as FQNNGV. This chain's CDR3 is CASSSPATDTQYF. The CDR3 DNA sequence: TGTGCCAGCAGCTCACCGGCCACAGATACGCAGTATTTT.

The chain uses TRBV6-5 and TRBJ2-2; D unclear. CDR1 and CDR2 from the germline V gene are MNHEY and SVGAGI. CDR3 length: 13 residues. Trimming removed 2 bases from V and 6 bases from J, with 7 bases in between. CDR3 bases: TGTGCCAGCAGTTACGGAGTTGCCGGGGAGCTGTTTTTT. It yields the protein CASSYGVAGELFF.

This chain joins TRBV4-2 and TRBJ2-1; TRBD2 matches 9 bases. Germline CDR1 reads LGHNA; CDR2 reads YNFKEQ. CDR3 length equals 16 residues. Germline trimming cut 4 bases from V and 4 bases from J; bases unmatched to any gene: 8. The CDR3 region has the DNA TGTGCCAGCAGCCCGCGGGTTAGCGGGGGTTACAATGAGCAGTTCTTC. Protein: CASSPRVSGGYNEQFF.